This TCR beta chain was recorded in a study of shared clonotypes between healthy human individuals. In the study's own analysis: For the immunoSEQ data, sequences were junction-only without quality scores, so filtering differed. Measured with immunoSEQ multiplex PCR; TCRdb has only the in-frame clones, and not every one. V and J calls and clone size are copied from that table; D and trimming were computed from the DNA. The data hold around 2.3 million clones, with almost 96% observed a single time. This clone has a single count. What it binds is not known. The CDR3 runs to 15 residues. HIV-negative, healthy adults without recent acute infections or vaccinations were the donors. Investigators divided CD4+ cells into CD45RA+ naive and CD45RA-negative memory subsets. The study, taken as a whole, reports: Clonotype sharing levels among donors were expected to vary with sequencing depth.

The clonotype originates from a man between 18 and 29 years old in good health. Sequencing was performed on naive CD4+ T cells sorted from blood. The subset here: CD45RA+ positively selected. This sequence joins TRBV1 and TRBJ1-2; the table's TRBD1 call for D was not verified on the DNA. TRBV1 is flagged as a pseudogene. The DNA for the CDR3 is TGCACCAGCAGCCAAGGACAGGGGGCAGGGTATGGCTACACCTTC. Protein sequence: CTSSQGQGAGYGYTF.